The 28 T cell receptor beta chains listed next were all sequenced from one sample in a study of cytomegalovirus exposure and HLA in healthy donors. A multiplex PCR was run with 60 Vbeta primers and 13 Jbeta primers. Clones were read by immunoSEQ multiplex PCR, and TCRdb kept only the in-frame ones, dropping some. In the table there are about 160,000 clones, around 64% of which are singletons. The sequenced material came from PBMCs. The origin of the receptors is a woman aged 25 to 39 in good health and CMV-seronegative.

This rearrangement joins TRBV29-1 to TRBJ1-1; tentative D call: TRBD1 (5 bases). V was cut by 4 bases and J by 11 bases, with 11 bases left in between. CDR1 is SQVTM and CDR2 is ANQGSEA in the germline V gene. CDR3 size: 10 residues. The CDR3: CSVVREVAFF. Here the CDR3 DNA reads TGCAGCGTTGTCAGGGAGGTGGCTTTCTTT.

The CDR3 region is CATGSGSLYNEQFF. CDR3 coding DNA: TGTGCCACGGGGAGTGGGTCACTCTACAATGAGCAGTTCTTC. The chain carries TRBV4-2 and TRBJ2-1, with a possible D match to TRBD2 (5 bases). The V gene's germline CDR1 is LGHNA and CDR2 YNFKEQ. V dropped 10 bases and J dropped 3 bases, with 16 bases sitting between them. CDR3 size: 14 residues.

V and J are TRBV5-1 and TRBJ2-1; D remains unclear. The CDR3 is 14 amino acids. V gave up 0 bases and J gave up 1 base, with 5 bases separating them. Germline V gene data show CDR1 as SGHRS and CDR2 as YFSETQ. The CDR3 DNA is TGCGCCAGCAGCTTGGCCGTTTCCTACAATGAGCAGTTCTTC. Residues: CASSLAVSYNEQFF.

The rearrangement links TRBV19 to TRBJ1-1; D is uncertain. This CDR3 contains 12 residues. V was cut by 5 bases and J by 5 bases, with 9 bases left in between. Germline lookup yields CDR1 LNHDA and CDR2 SQIVND (reference sequence). The DNA of the CDR3 is TGTGCCAGTAGTTTCGAGAGGACTGAAGCTTTCTTT. Protein sequence: CASSFERTEAFF.

This clone is a singleton in its sample. The chain is built from TRBV7-9 and TRBJ1-4; D is ambiguous. CDR1 SEHNR and CDR2 FQNEAQ come from the germline V gene (reference sequence). This CDR3 is 19 amino acids long. V was pared by 5 bases and J by 0 bases, with 22 bases between. For the CDR3, the DNA is TGTGCCAGCAGCCCTATTGGTGGGCAAACCTTTGCAACTAATGAAAAACTGTTTTTT. Protein sequence: CASSPIGGQTFATNEKLFF.

The V call is TRBV4-3, the J call TRBJ2-7; D perhaps matches TRBD2 (6 bases). Germline V CDR1 and CDR2: LGHNA, YSLEER. The V end lost 1 base, the J end lost 0 bases, and 13 bases lay between the germline ends. CDR3 size: 16 residues. The CDR3 here is CASSQGYGTSSYEQYF. CDR3 sequence (DNA): TGCGCCAGCAGCCAAGGGTACGGGACTTCCTCCTACGAGCAGTACTTC.

V gene TRBV5-1 combines with J gene TRBJ2-3; D is ambiguous. Germline V CDR1 and CDR2: SGHRS, YFSETQ. CDR3 size: 14 residues. V was clipped by 1 base and J by 2 bases, with 8 bases between them. The CDR3 loop is CASSLSQVTDTQYF. The CDR3 DNA follows: TGCGCCAGCAGCTTGTCACAAGTCACAGATACGCAGTATTTT. Together with reference TRBV5-1 and TRBJ2-3, the CDR3 gives the full variable domain: KAGVTQTPRYLIKTRGQQVTLSCSPISGHRSVSWYQQTPGQGLQFLFEYFSETQRNKGNFPGRFSGRQFSNSRSEMNVSTLELGDSALYLCASSLSQVTDTQYFGPGTRLTVL.

The chain is built from TRBV6-1 and TRBJ1-4; TRBD1 agrees at 8 bases. V shed 3 bases and J 4 bases; nucleotides not matched to a gene: 4. CDR3 length: 15 amino acids. Germline CDR1 reads MNHNS; CDR2 reads SASEGT. CDR3 residues: CASSDRGRSNEKLFF. DNA of the CDR3: TGTGCCAGCAGTGACAGGGGGCGAAGTAATGAAAAACTGTTTTTT.

The rearrangement uses TRBV4-1 and TRBJ1-1, with 7 bases identical to TRBD1. V gave up 0 bases and J gave up 5 bases; unmatched junction bases: 3. CDR3 length: 14 amino acids. Per the germline V gene, CDR1 is MGHRA and CDR2 is YSYEKL. As DNA, the CDR3 is TGCGCCAGCAGCCAAGAAGGGGGCAGGACTGAAGCTTTCTTT. Encoded protein: CASSQEGGRTEAFF.

This clone was recorded a few times. The chain carries TRBV29-1 and TRBJ2-1; TRBD2 aligns across 10 bases. V lost 2 bases to trimming and J lost 10 bases; unmatched junction nucleotides: 8. Germline assignment: CDR1 SQVTM and CDR2 ANQGSEA. CDR3 length: 14 amino acids. The CDR3 protein is CSVEKRLAGDEQFF. The CDR3 bases are TGCAGCGTTGAAAAGCGCCTAGCGGGAGACGAGCAGTTCTTC.

V and J are TRBV9 and TRBJ2-5; 9 positions match TRBD1. The closer fit of TRBJ2-7 to the DNA end suggests the J call may be wrong. The CDR3 spans 15 residues. Per germline, CDR1 SGDLS and CDR2 YYNGEE. This chain's CDR3 is CASSVGGQGVHEQYF. DNA for the CDR3: TGTGCCAGCAGCGTAGGGGGACAGGGTGTCCACGAGCAGTACTTC.

The chain recombines TRBV10-2 with TRBJ2-5, with D perhaps matching TRBD1 (6 bases). Germline CDR1 reads WSHSY; CDR2 reads SAAADI. Trimming took 6 bases from V and 4 from J, leaving 9 bases between them. The CDR3 loop spans 12 amino acids. The CDR3 DNA follows: TGCGCCAGCAGCCAAGGGGGAGAGACCCAGTACTTC. Protein product: CASSQGGETQYF.

The chain links TRBV28 to TRBJ2-5; D might be TRBD1 (6 bases). The J call may be faulty, since TRBJ2-7 better matches the DNA end. Germline CDR1 and CDR2: MDHEN and SYDVKM. The CDR3 totals 14 residues. The CDR3 nucleotides are TGTGCCAGCAGTTCTCCACAGGGAATTAACGAGCAGTACTTC. Protein: CASSSPQGINEQYF.

This clone occurred a few times. V usage is TRBV11-3 and J usage is TRBJ2-7; the match to TRBD1 covers 9 bases. Germline-derived CDR1 and CDR2 are SGHNT and YENEEA. The CDR3 spans 13 residues. The V and J ends lost 5 bases and 3 bases, in that order; junction bases with no gene match: 2. The chain's CDR3 is CASSRDRDYEQYF. CDR3 nucleotide sequence: TGTGCCAGCAGCCGGGACAGGGACTACGAGCAGTACTTC.

This chain links TRBV7-8 with TRBJ2-1; D is unresolved. Trimming took off 3 bases at V and 10 bases at J, with 10 bases between the two ends. CDR1 and CDR2 (germline): SGHVS, FQNEAQ. The CDR3 covers 12 residues. This CDR3 is CASSLGTPEQFF. The CDR3 DNA reads TGTGCCAGCAGCTTGGGCACACCGGAGCAGTTCTTC.

The V gene is TRBV28, the J gene TRBJ1-4; a possible D gene is TRBD1 (5 bases). The CDR3 runs 17 residues. Germline V lookup: CDR1 MDHEN, CDR2 SYDVKM. Trimming left V 2 bases short and J 3 bases short, with 16 bases between. DNA for the CDR3: TGTGCCAGCAGTTTAAGGGGAAGGGCAGGTCCTAATGAAAAACTGTTTTTT. Translation: CASSLRGRAGPNEKLFF.

The V and J genes are TRBV5-6 and TRBJ1-1; maybe TRBD1 (6 bases). Germline V gene data show CDR1 as SGHDT and CDR2 as YYEEEE. This CDR3 has 15 residues. Trimming left V 5 bases short and J 2 bases short, with 16 bases between. This chain's CDR3 is CASRLRGGYNTEAFF. CDR3 sequence (DNA): TGTGCCAGCAGGTTGAGAGGGGGTTATAACACTGAAGCTTTCTTT.

This clone was picked up a small number of times. V usage is TRBV5-1 and J usage is TRBJ2-7; 8 bases map to TRBD2. The junction had 3 bases not matched to a gene; V was cut back by 0 bases and J by 1 base. CDR1 and CDR2 from the germline V gene are SGHRS and YFSETQ. This CDR3 region has 15 residues. CDR3 in DNA: TGCGCCAGCAGCTTGGGGCTAGCGGGTTCCTACGAGCAGTACTTC. The encoded protein is CASSLGLAGSYEQYF.

V is TRBV5-4 and J is TRBJ2-7; possibly TRBD2 for D (6 bases). Germline V gives CDR1 SGHNT, CDR2 YYREEE (reference sequence). CDR3 length: 14 amino acids. V lost 1 base and J 0 bases, leaving 8 bases between the germline ends. The CDR3 DNA reads as TGTGCCAGCAGCTTGCGCGGGATCTCCTACGAGCAGTACTTC. The encoded protein is CASSLRGISYEQYF.

This clone has a handful of counts. The gene calls are TRBV30 and TRBJ2-2; 8 bases align to TRBD2. Germline V gene lookup returns CDR1 GTSNPN and CDR2 SVGIG (reference sequence). V lost 4 bases, J lost 5 bases, and 0 bases stayed unmatched. This CDR3 has 12 residues. The CDR3 is CAWTSGTGELFF. The CDR3 DNA reads TGTGCCTGGACTAGCGGGACCGGGGAGCTGTTTTTT.

This clone was recorded a few times. This chain connects TRBV13 to TRBJ2-6, with TRBD2 as a possible D gene (5 bases). The CDR3 extends over 15 amino acids. V gave up 3 bases and J gave up 4 bases, with 10 bases separating them. Germline assignment: CDR1 PRHDT and CDR2 FYEKMQ (reference sequence). CDR3: CASSLRAHGANVLTF. CDR3 bases: TGTGCCAGCAGCTTGCGGGCTCACGGGGCCAACGTCCTGACTTTC.

The chain employs TRBV2 and TRBJ1-1, with 7 nucleotides matching TRBD1. From germline, CDR1 is SNHLY and CDR2 FYNNEI. Germline trimming cut 1 base from V and 2 bases from J; bases unmatched to any gene: 1. This CDR3 comprises 14 residues. CDR3 sequence (DNA): TGTGCCAGCAGTGAAGGGACAGGTAACACTGAAGCTTTCTTT. This gives the protein CASSEGTGNTEAFF.

This rearrangement joins TRBV5-6 to TRBJ2-5; the match to TRBD2 covers 10 bases. V gave up 0 bases and J gave up 3 bases; unmatched junction bases: 2. The CDR3 has 15 residues. Germline V gives CDR1 SGHDT, CDR2 YYEEEE. The CDR3 reads CASSLAGLAEETQYF. CDR3 in DNA: TGTGCCAGCAGCTTGGCCGGACTAGCGGAAGAGACCCAGTACTTC. Variable domain in full (rest from reference TRBV5-6 and TRBJ2-5): DAGVTQSPTHLIKTRGQQVTLRCSPKSGHDTVSWYQQALGQGPQFIFQYYEEEERQRGNFPDRFSGHQFPNYSSELNVNALLLGDSALYLCASSLAGLAEETQYFGPGTRLLVL.

The gene calls are TRBV11-2 and TRBJ2-7; a possible D gene is TRBD1 (6 bases). Germline V gives CDR1 SGHAT, CDR2 FQNNGV. The CDR3 is 13 residues long. Trimming stripped 5 bases from V and 2 bases from J, with 10 bases between. CDR3 in amino acids: CASSKGQPYEQYF. In DNA form, the CDR3 reads TGTGCCAGCAGCAAAGGACAGCCCTACGAGCAGTACTTC.

This chain connects TRBV5-8 to TRBJ2-3; D not certain. CDR3 length equals 13 residues. V shed 0 bases and J shed 6 bases, with 8 bases lying between them. Germline V gives CDR1 SGHTS, CDR2 YDEGEE. The CDR3 region is CASSLDRVDTQYF. The CDR3 DNA reads TGTGCCAGCAGCTTGGACCGGGTTGATACGCAGTATTTT.

This clone has just one count. This chain joins TRBV28 and TRBJ1-2; D ambiguous. The germline V and J ends were trimmed by 7 bases and 4 bases, with 10 bases remaining between them. CDR1 MDHEN and CDR2 SYDVKM come from the germline V gene. This CDR3 has 12 residues. In DNA, the CDR3 is TGTGCCAGCACCACCGGGAGCTATGGCTACACCTTC. Its protein is CASTTGSYGYTF.

V gene TRBV2 combines with J gene TRBJ1-5; weak D call: TRBD1 (5 bases). The V and J ends lost 4 bases and 7 bases respectively, with 14 bases between them. The CDR3 loop spans 14 amino acids. The germline gives CDR1 SNHLY, CDR2 FYNNEI. In DNA form, the CDR3 reads TGTGCCAGCAGTGGGGGGGAGGGGAAGCAGCCCCAGCATTTT. Translating gives CASSGGEGKQPQHF.

There are a few counts of this clone. The gene calls are TRBV6-5 and TRBJ2-5; 9 nucleotides match TRBD2. J was trimmed by 5 bases and V by 6 bases; bases with no gene match: 10. CDR3 size: 15 residues. CDR1 MNHEY and CDR2 SVGAGI come from the germline V gene. The CDR3 DNA is TGTGCCAGCAGGCAGGATAGCGGGAGTCGGGAGACCCAGTACTTC. It specifies CASRQDSGSRETQYF.